This T cell receptor (beta chain) is drawn from a study of OX40 agonist ivuxolimab in advanced cancers. Study-level information: An agonistic anti-OX40 (CD134) antibody, ivuxolimab, was used to treat the patients. Dose-escalation patients were diagnosed with hepatocellular carcinoma, melanoma, renal cell cancer or head and neck cancer. Study results and limitations: CD4+ T cells averaged fewer expanded clones than CD8+ T cells. Several nonresponders also turned out to have low normalized T-cell clonal expansion.

Of note for this clone: The antigen is undetermined. Other DNA sequences in this sample translate to the same CDR3.

V dropped 4 bases and J dropped 5; count of bases not matched to a gene: 7. Germline V CDR1 and CDR2: LNHNV, YYDKDF (reference sequence). The CDR3 is 15 residues long. Some clones are missing from TCRdb's copy, which holds only in-frame ones; the method was immunoSEQ multiplex PCR. The sample has 50,000 to 70,000 clones; 75% to 90% are singletons. The chain joins TRBV15 to TRBJ1-5, with 8 bases matching TRBD1. This receptor was identified in an adult with an advanced solid tumor such as melanoma, head and neck, liver or kidney cancer. This specimen consisted of CD4+ or CD8+ T cells sorted from blood, obtained in a trial of the OX40 agonist ivuxolimab. CDR3 sequence (DNA): TGTGCCACCAGCACGAGGACAGGGAGGGATCAGCCCCAGCATTTT. This sequence encodes CATSTRTGRDQPQHF.